Listed here is a single TCR beta chain. The sample comes from a study of T cell responses to AZD1222 COVID-19 vaccine. Using immunoSEQ multiplex PCR, the repertoire was profiled, and TCRdb retains in-frame clones only, with some absent. The table has some 200,000 clones, around 94% seen once; the top ten hold approximately 1.7%. V was pared by 2 bases and J by 3 bases, with 8 bases between. Germline V lookup: CDR1 MGHDK, CDR2 SYGVNS. The CDR3 sequence is 14 residues long. The material was peripheral blood, obtained 28 days after the second dose of the MenACWY control vaccine. The V gene is TRBV25-1, the J gene TRBJ1-3; D remains ambiguous. The TCR sequence derives from an adult who received the MenACWY meningococcal vaccine as a control. The CDR3 DNA reads TGTGCCAGCAGTGAACGAGGTAGTGGAAACACCATATATTTT. Translation: CASSERGSGNTIYF.